This T cell receptor beta chain was documented in a study of beta chain features in type 1 diabetes. Study-level points and caveats: Comparison showed that naive, central memory and Treg TCRB repertoires appeared more similar among patients than among healthy donors. These data did not resolve whether HLA type affects TCRB rearrangement.

Isolated RNA was reverse transcribed in full, so expressed TCRB transcripts were sequenced. Some clones are missing from TCRdb's copy, which holds only in-frame ones; the method was immunoSEQ multiplex PCR. The data hold roughly 380,000 clones, with around a fifth observed a single time. This clone was seen a single time. Its antigen is not identified. The CDR3 totals 15 residues. Germline lookup yields CDR1 SGHVS and CDR2 FQNEAQ. V lost 2 bases and J 0 bases, leaving 8 bases between the germline ends. Material for sequencing was naive CD4+ T cells from blood. This clonotype was sampled from a young woman in good health. The chain employs TRBV7-8 and TRBJ1-3; unclear D gene. CDR3 region: CASSLSRGSGNTIYF. In DNA form, the CDR3 reads TGTGCCAGCAGCTTAAGTCGGGGCTCTGGAAACACCATATATTTT.